This T cell receptor beta chain came from a study of blood T cell repertoires in COVID-19. The germline gives CDR1 SGHAT, CDR2 FQNNGV. V was pared by 5 bases and J by 0 bases, with 20 bases between. This CDR3 has 18 residues. Repertoires were generated with immunoSEQ multiplex PCR, while TCRdb's copy carries only in-frame clones and drops some. The sample includes roughly 42,000 clones, roughly nine tenths of them seen just once. Input material: peripheral blood. The receptor was isolated from a man in his fifties or sixties with COVID-19, enrolled during active disease. This chain uses TRBV11-2 with TRBJ2-1, with D possibly TRBD1 on 5 matching bases. CDR3 sequence (DNA): TGTGCCAGCAGCCACGCCCGACAGACATCGAGCTCCTACAATGAGCAGTTCTTC. It yields the protein CASSHARQTSSSYNEQFF. The full variable domain, completed using reference TRBV11-2 and TRBJ2-1, is EAGVAQSPRYKIIEKRQSVAFWCNPISGHATLYWYQQILGQGPKLLIQFQNNGVVDDSQLPKDRFSAERLKGVDSTLKIQPAKLEDSAVYLCASSHARQTSSSYNEQFFGPGTRLTVL.